Listed below are T cell receptor beta chains from one sample, sequenced in a study of T cells in Graves' hyperthyroidism and ophthalmopathy. A single record per CDR3 protein comes from TCRdb applying MiXCR to the multiplex PCR reads. The data hold about 250,000 distinct CDR3 sequences, with 22% observed a single time. Material: blood. These TCRs come from a young man with Graves' ophthalmopathy. Each CDR3 is given with its conserved first and last residue. D genes are given only for firm matches. The size field is filled for only some rows; it gives once, few, many or a size class.

V gene	clone size	D gene	J gene	CDR3 DNA	CDR3 protein
TRBV3-1	.	.	TRBJ2-7	TGTGCCAGCACCCCTTCGGGGGAGCACGAGCAGTACTTC	CASTPSGEHEQYF
TRBV7-6	few	TRBD2	TRBJ2-3	TGTGCCAGCAGCTCAGAGGGACTAGCGAGCACAGATACGCAGTATTTT	CASSSEGLASTDTQYF
TRBV18	few	.	TRBJ2-7	TGTGCCAGCTCAGACCGGGATGGGGACTACGAGCAGTACTTC	CASSDRDGDYEQYF
TRBV6-1	.	.	TRBJ1-1	TGTGCCAGCAGTGACCCCCAGAGGACCACTGAAGCTTTCTTT	CASSDPQRTTEAFF
TRBV4-1	.	.	TRBJ1-2	TGCGCCAGCAGCCCGGGCCTTGGGGGTGGCTACACCTTC	CASSPGLGGGYTF
TRBV28	.	.	TRBJ2-2	TGTGCCAGCAGTTTGGTAGCGGTTGCGACCGGGGAGCTGTTTTTT	CASSLVAVATGELFF
TRBV5-1	few	TRBD2	TRBJ2-4	TGCGCCAGCAGCTTGGGACAGACTAGCGGGAGTTCAAACATTCAGTACTTC	CASSLGQTSGSSNIQYF
TRBV6-2/TRBV6-3	.	TRBD2	TRBJ2-1	TGTGCCAGCAGTTACTCGACGACGGCGGGAGACGTCAATGAGCAGTTCTTC	CASSYSTTAGDVNEQFF
TRBV9	.	.	TRBJ2-5	TGTGCCAGCAGCGTCGGGCAGAGCCAAGAGACCCAGTACTTC	CASSVGQSQETQYF
TRBV7-3	many	TRBD1	TRBJ2-2	TGTGCCAGCAGCTTAACTGCTAGTCGACAGGGTGCCACCGGGGAGCTGTTTTTT	CASSLTASRQGATGELFF
TRBV10-3	few	.	TRBJ1-4	TGTGCCGCGTCTGGCGGTGAAAAACTGTTTTTT	CAASGGEKLFF